A selection of T cell receptor beta chains follows, all from one sample in a study of Graves' ophthalmopathy and Graves' hyperthyroidism. TCRdb used MiXCR to reprocess the multiplex PCR reads, holding one entry per CDR3 protein. This sample has around 600,000 distinct CDR3 sequences; roughly 39% occur once, and the top ten carry over 2.5%. The sample comprised peripheral blood. Source of these receptors: an adult man with Graves' ophthalmopathy. The CDR3 runs from the conserved cysteine through the conserved F or W. The order of the fields is J gene, clone size, V gene, D gene, CDR3 DNA, CDR3 protein. A D gene is named only where the DNA matches it firmly. Expanded clones get a size class; other rows say once, few or many, or leave the size out.

TRBJ2-5	few	TRBV27	NA	TGTGCCAGCAGGACACAGGAGGAGCAAGAGACCCAGTACTTC	CASRTQEEQETQYF
TRBJ1-2	NA	TRBV29-1	TRBD1	TGCAGCCAGACAGGGGAGTCTGGCTACACCTTC	CSQTGESGYTF
TRBJ2-2	NA	TRBV4-1	TRBD2	TGCGCCAGCAGTTACCGGGAGGTGGGCGGGGAGCTGTTTTTT	CASSYREVGGELFF
TRBJ2-6	many	TRBV4-3	TRBD1	TGCGCCAGCAGCCCCGAACAGGGGAGAGCCAACGTCCTGACTTTC	CASSPEQGRANVLTF
TRBJ1-6	NA	TRBV14	NA	TGTGCCAGCAGCCAAGGAGGCACCTATAATTCACCCCTCCACTTT	CASSQGGTYNSPLHF
TRBJ2-7	many	TRBV15	NA	TGTGCCACCAGCAGAGAATGGTCTTACGAGCAGTACTTC	CATSREWSYEQYF
TRBJ1-1	many	TRBV13	NA	TGTGCCAGCAGCTTAGGAGGGGACCGGAACACTGAAGCTTTCTTT	CASSLGGDRNTEAFF
TRBJ1-6	few	TRBV7-2	NA	TGCGCCAGCAGCCAAGATCTGGGCAGCTCCTATAATTCACCCCTCCACTTT	CASSQDLGSSYNSPLHF
TRBJ1-5	many	TRBV20-1	NA	TGCAGTGCTAGAGAAGGGTCGTTTAGCAATCAGCCCCAGCATTTT	CSAREGSFSNQPQHF
TRBJ2-2	once	TRBV29-1	NA	TGCAGCGTTGGGGTGGATAGCTCGAACACCGGGGAGCTGTTTTTT	CSVGVDSSNTGELFF
TRBJ1-1	NA	TRBV6-1	NA	TGTGCCAGTAGATCACAGAACACTGAAGCTTTCTTT	CASRSQNTEAFF
TRBJ1-2	NA	TRBV15	NA	TGTGCCACCAGCAGAACGGGCAGGGTTAACTATGGCTACACCTTC	CATSRTGRVNYGYTF
TRBJ1-4	NA	TRBV25-1	TRBD1	TGTGCCAGCTGGGACAGGGGGCTTGAAAAACTGTTTTTT	CASWDRGLEKLFF
TRBJ2-2	few	TRBV5-1	TRBD2	TGCGCCAGCAGGGAAGGGACTAGCTTGGCCGGGGAGCTGTTTTTT	CASREGTSLAGELFF
TRBJ2-7	many	TRBV10-3	NA	TGTGCCATCAGTGAGACCCATAACCTCGAGCAGTACTTC	CAISETHNLEQYF
TRBJ1-4	NA	TRBV29-1	TRBD1	TGCAGCGTCCCGGGACAGGGTATTGAAAAACTGTTTTTT	CSVPGQGIEKLFF
TRBJ2-5	many	TRBV25-1	NA	TGTGCCAGCAGCGAGCCCCATGCGGAGACCCAGTACTTC	CASSEPHAETQYF
TRBJ2-5	NA	TRBV15	TRBD1	TGTGCCACCAGCAGGGCCTACACCCAGGGACAGCTATATAGCAATCAGCCCCAGTACTTC	CATSRAYTQGQLYSNQPQYF
TRBJ1-1	NA	TRBV5-1	NA	TGCGCCAGCAGCTGGAGACAGCTCCAGGACACTGAAGCTTTCTTT	CASSWRQLQDTEAFF
TRBJ2-7	many	TRBV5-1	TRBD1	TGCGCCAGCAGCTTGGAGGGACAGGTCTCCTACGAGCAGTACTTC	CASSLEGQVSYEQYF
TRBJ1-5	many	TRBV10-2	TRBD1	TGCGCCAGCAGTGGCGGACAGGGGCCAAATCAGCCCCAGCATTTT	CASSGGQGPNQPQHF
TRBJ2-2	NA	TRBV11-2	NA	TGTGCCAGCAGCCCATGGCCAGAGATAAACACCGGGGAGCTGTTTTTT	CASSPWPEINTGELFF
TRBJ2-7	NA	TRBV2	NA	TGTGCCAGCAGTTTATTCGACTCGGAGGGCGAGCAGTACTTC	CASSLFDSEGEQYF
TRBJ1-4	many	TRBV11-2	NA	TGTGCCAGCAGCTTGGTTGCAACTAATGAAAAACTGTTTTTT	CASSLVATNEKLFF
TRBJ2-7	few	TRBV7-2	NA	TGTGCCAGCAGCTTAGACCCAGGGCTGTTTGGCGAGCAGTACTTC	CASSLDPGLFGEQYF
TRBJ1-2	NA	TRBV9	TRBD1	TGTGCCAGCAGCTTAACCTCCCCGGGGACAGGAGTAAACTATGGCTACACCTTC	CASSLTSPGTGVNYGYTF
TRBJ1-3	NA	TRBV10-3	NA	TGTGCCATCAGTGAGTCGAGGGGCCAGACCATATATTTT	CAISESRGQTIYF
TRBJ1-5	many	TRBV20-1	NA	TGCAGTGCTAGGGTGGGGTCTCTTCAGCCCCAGCATTTT	CSARVGSLQPQHF
TRBJ2-7	many	TRBV12-3/TRBV12-4	NA	TGTGCCAGCAGTCCGGGACGGCCGAGCTCCTACGAGCAGTACTTC	CASSPGRPSSYEQYF
TRBJ1-5	NA	TRBV5-1	NA	TGCACCAGCAGCCTGGTCGGCAATCAGCCCCGGCATTTT	CTSSLVGNQPRHF
TRBJ1-2	NA	TRBV6-1	NA	TGTGCCAGCAACTTGCTGCAGGGTGGCGGCTACACCTTC	CASNLLQGGGYTF
TRBJ2-5	NA	TRBV29-1	NA	TGCAGTGTTCGACAGCAAGAGATCCAGTACTTC	CSVRQQEIQYF
TRBJ2-7	many	TRBV9	NA	TGTGCCAGCAGCGTAGACAGCTCGAGGTACGAGCAGTACTTC	CASSVDSSRYEQYF